The 31 T cell receptor beta chains listed next were all sequenced from one sample in a study of shared clonotypes between healthy human individuals. Only in-frame clones appear in the TCRdb table, and some are missing; sequencing was by immunoSEQ multiplex PCR. The sample records about 680,000 clones, about 91% being singletons. The naive CD8 population came from CD45RO-negative cells selected for CCR7, without terminally differentiated effector memory CD45RA+ cells. Sequencing was carried out using naive CD8+ T cells sorted from blood. The receptors were sampled from a young man in good health.

Comments on this clone: The same CDR3 arises from other DNA sequences in this sample as well. The rearrangement joins TRBV11-2 to TRBJ2-2; TRBD1 might be the D (5 bases). The V and J ends lost 5 bases and 6 bases respectively, with 10 bases between them. This CDR3 region has 13 residues. Germline V gene sequence: CDR1 SGHAT, CDR2 FQNNGV. The CDR3 sequence is CASSPTGSGELFF. The CDR3 nucleotides are TGTGCCAGCAGCCCAACAGGCTCCGGGGAGCTGTTTTTT.

The V call is TRBV28, the J call TRBJ2-7, with D possibly matching TRBD1 (7 bases). The CDR3 has 15 amino acids. Trimming shortened V by 5 bases and J by 1 base, and 15 bases separated the two germline ends. The germline gives CDR1 MDHEN, CDR2 SYDVKM. The DNA for the CDR3 is TGTGCCAGCAGTCGGTGGGCAGGGGGGTCCTACGAGCAGTACTTC. This codes for CASSRWAGGSYEQYF. Filled out from reference TRBV28 and TRBJ2-7, the complete variable domain reads DVKVTQSSRYLVKRTGEKVFLECVQDMDHENMFWYRQDPGLGLRLIYFSYDVKMKEKGDIPEGYSVSREKKERFSLILESASTNQTSMYLCASSRWAGGSYEQYFGPGTRLTVT.

J is TRBJ2-1 and V is TRBV19; 8 nucleotides align to TRBD1. The germline gives CDR1 LNHDA, CDR2 SQIVND (reference sequence). V trimming: 4 bases; J trimming: 4 bases; junction bases outside the gene matches: 6. The CDR3 is 15 residues long. In nucleotides, the CDR3 is TGTGCCAGTAGTAAGACAGGGGACAATTACAATGAGCAGTTCTTC. It encodes CASSKTGDNYNEQFF.

The V call is TRBV4-3, the J call TRBJ1-2; D might be TRBD1 (5 bases). CDR1 is LGHNA and CDR2 is YSLEER in the germline V gene. The CDR3 is 16 amino acids. V was pared by 0 bases and J by 4 bases, with 15 bases between. This chain's CDR3 is CASSQDHFGAGYGYTF. Written as DNA, the CDR3 is TGCGCCAGCAGCCAAGATCATTTTGGGGCCGGCTATGGCTACACCTTC.

The V and J genes are TRBV29-1 and TRBJ1-1; a possible D gene is TRBD1 (5 bases). Germline CDR1 SQVTM, CDR2 ANQGSEA. Deletions cut 3 bases from V and 7 bases from J, with 6 bases between. The CDR3 extends over 10 amino acids. The CDR3: CSVERGEAFF. CDR3 nucleotides: TGCAGCGTTGAGAGGGGTGAAGCTTTCTTT.

Written as DNA, the CDR3 is TGCGCCAGCAGACCTACAGAGGCCGCAACTAATGAAAAACTGTTTTTT. It yields the protein CASRPTEAATNEKLFF. The V gene is TRBV5-1, the J gene TRBJ1-4, with D hard to call. With 5 bases removed from V and 0 bases from J, the gap between germline ends came to 14 bases. The germline gives CDR1 SGHRS, CDR2 YFSETQ. The CDR3 has 16 residues.

This clone appeared a few times. The chain employs TRBV6-4 and TRBJ2-3; D is uncertain. The germline CDR1 and CDR2 sequences are MRHNA and SNTAGT. The CDR3 sequence is 15 residues long. Trimming cost V 5 bases and J 0 bases, with 12 bases left between them. CDR3 DNA: TGTGCCAGCAGTCCCGCACTTGGTAGCACAGATACGCAGTATTTT. Translating gives CASSPALGSTDTQYF.

The rearrangement joins TRBV10-1 to TRBJ2-5; 7 nucleotides agree with TRBD1. The CDR3 has 15 residues. Per the germline V gene, CDR1 is WNHNN and CDR2 is SYGVQD (reference sequence). V trimming: 4 bases; J trimming: 7 bases; junction bases outside the gene matches: 12. The CDR3 coding sequence is TGCGCCAGCAGTGGGGTCGTGACAGGGCCAGGGACCCAGTACTTC. The encoded protein is CASSGVVTGPGTQYF.

The chain recombines TRBV4-1 with TRBJ2-7; the D gene could be TRBD1 or TRBD2 (5 bases each). The CDR3 is 15 amino acids. Trimming took 1 base from V and 4 from J, leaving 14 bases between them. The germline V gene has CDR1 MGHRA and CDR2 YSYEKL. CDR3 in amino acids: CASSQGTPEGYEQYF. CDR3 sequence (DNA): TGCGCCAGCAGCCAAGGGACGCCTGAGGGGTACGAGCAGTACTTC.

In its sample, this clone was seen a few times. The chain is built from TRBV7-9 and TRBJ2-6; D unresolved. This CDR3 spans 15 amino acids. Trimming took 1 base from V and 2 from J, leaving 6 bases between them. Germline V lookup: CDR1 SEHNR, CDR2 FQNEAQ (reference sequence). This CDR3 is CASSLGPAGANVLTF. DNA for the CDR3: TGTGCCAGCAGCTTAGGACCGGCTGGGGCCAACGTCCTGACTTTC.

Turning to this clone: The sample contains more than one DNA sequence encoding this CDR3. The CDR3 DNA sequence: TGTGCCAGCAGCCCTTCATACAATGAGCAGTTCTTC. As protein: CASSPSYNEQFF. This sequence joins TRBV14 and TRBJ2-1; no clear D. CDR3 length: 12 amino acids. CDR1 is SGHDN, CDR2 FVKESK, per germline. Between the trimmed V and J ends, which lost 4 bases and 4 bases, there was a span of 5 bases.

The chain's CDR3 is CSAEGEGYEQYF. Here the CDR3 DNA reads TGCAGCGCTGAGGGAGAGGGCTACGAGCAGTACTTC. The rearrangement joins TRBV29-1 to TRBJ2-7, with D possibly TRBD2 on 5 matching bases. CDR1 SQVTM and CDR2 ANQGSEA come from the germline V gene. There are 12 residues in the CDR3. V lost 7 bases, J lost 3 bases, and 13 bases lay in between.

The chain has TRBV28 and TRBJ2-7, with 10 bases fitting TRBD2. V shed 5 bases and J 4 bases; nucleotides not matched to a gene: 2. CDR1 and CDR2 (germline): MDHEN, SYDVKM. CDR3 length: 13 amino acids. CDR3 bases: TGTGCCAGCAGTCGGACTAGCGGTTACGAGCAGTACTTC. Translated, it gives CASSRTSGYEQYF.

The chain carries TRBV7-9 and TRBJ2-1; 8 bases align to TRBD1. The CDR3 length is 11 residues. Germline V gene lookup returns CDR1 SEHNR and CDR2 FQNEAQ (reference sequence). V lost 6 bases and J lost 8; bases outside the gene matches: 0. CDR3 DNA sequence: TGTGCCAGCAGGACAGGGGATGAGCAGTTCTTC. Translated, it gives CASRTGDEQFF.

The chain links TRBV5-5 to TRBJ2-1; possible D gene TRBD2, 5 bases. Trimming removed 2 bases at V and 9 bases at J, with 12 bases between. The CDR3 contains 13 residues. The germline gives CDR1 SGHKS, CDR2 YYEKEE (reference sequence). CDR3 DNA: TGTGCCAGCAGCTTCACTAGAGCTAGTGAGCAGTTCTTC. Its protein product is CASSFTRASEQFF.

The gene calls are TRBV29-1 and TRBJ2-5; 9 bases fit TRBD1. Near its end, the DNA agrees better with TRBJ2-7, so the J call may be wrong. The CDR3 length is 13 residues. CDR1 and CDR2 from the germline V gene are SQVTM and ANQGSEA. The CDR3 reads CSVLTGGSYEQYF. CDR3 bases: TGCAGCGTTTTGACAGGGGGGTCCTACGAGCAGTACTTC.

The V and J genes are TRBV4-1 and TRBJ2-2; D unclear. There are 16 residues in the CDR3. Germline V CDR1 and CDR2: MGHRA, YSYEKL. V shed 0 bases and J shed 0 bases, with 8 bases lying between them. The CDR3 DNA sequence: TGCGCCAGCAGCCAAGAGGCCACCGCGAACACCGGGGAGCTGTTTTTT. Translating it yields CASSQEATANTGELFF.

Details on this clone: Other DNA sequences in this sample translate to the same CDR3. The chain carries TRBV29-1 and TRBJ2-7, with D maybe TRBD1 (6 bases). The CDR3 is 10 residues long. Trimming stripped 3 bases from V and 6 bases from J, with 6 bases between. Germline CDR1 and CDR2: SQVTM and ANQGSEA. The DNA for the CDR3 is TGCAGCGTTGAGACAGGCGAGCAGTACTTC. The encoded protein is CSVETGEQYF.

The chain employs TRBV7-8 and TRBJ2-7; D is possibly TRBD2 (6 bases). Germline lookup yields CDR1 SGHVS and CDR2 FQNEAQ. This CDR3 has 14 residues. The V and J ends lost 6 bases and 4 bases respectively, with 16 bases between them. The CDR3 bases are TGTGCCAGCAGGGGGACTGGGGCAGCATACGAGCAGTACTTC. This translates into CASRGTGAAYEQYF.

The chain joins TRBV23-1 to TRBJ1-4; D is uncertain. TRBV23-1 has ORF status, its function being uncertain. V lost 1 base and J lost 7, with 16 bases in between. The CDR3 spans 16 residues. This chain's CDR3 is CASSQLGGSCGEKLFF. CDR3 coding DNA: TGCGCCAGCAGTCAATTGGGCGGTTCTTGTGGTGAAAAACTGTTTTTT.

On this clone itself: Other DNA variants within this sample encode the same CDR3. The chain has TRBV20-1 and TRBJ2-7; no definite D call. From germline, CDR1 is DFQATT and CDR2 SNEGSKA (reference sequence). The CDR3 sequence is 11 residues long. Deletions cut 0 bases from V and 3 bases from J, with 3 bases between. The DNA of the CDR3 is TGCAGTGCTAGAGAAGACTACGAGCAGTACTTC. This encodes CSAREDYEQYF.

The chain has TRBV4-1 and TRBJ2-7; weak D call: TRBD2 (6 bases). There are 18 residues in the CDR3. V lost 0 bases and J 3 bases, leaving 21 bases between the germline ends. The germline CDR1 and CDR2 sequences are MGHRA and YSYEKL. CDR3: CASSQEIQRESLGYEQYF. As DNA, the CDR3 is TGCGCCAGCAGCCAAGAGATTCAACGGGAGAGTTTAGGCTACGAGCAGTACTTC.

A single count supports this clone. The V gene is TRBV5-1, the J gene TRBJ1-5; D is unclear. The V gene's germline CDR1 is SGHRS and CDR2 YFSETQ. The CDR3 has 15 residues. Trimming cost V 1 base and J 6 bases, with 14 bases left between them. CDR3 DNA sequence: TGCGCCAGCAGCTTGTGGGCAGGCAGCGGTCAGCCCCAGCATTTT. Encoded protein: CASSLWAGSGQPQHF.

A word on this clone: The sample holds other DNA sequences that translate to the same CDR3. CDR3 region: CASSLTGYEQYF. CDR3 nucleotide sequence: TGTGCCAGCAGCCTGACAGGCTACGAGCAGTACTTC. The V and J genes are TRBV27 and TRBJ2-7; D perhaps matches TRBD1 (6 bases). Trimming removed 6 bases from V and 3 bases from J, with 9 bases in between. This CDR3 has 12 residues. In germline, CDR1 is MNHEY, CDR2 SMNVEV (reference sequence).

The CDR3 DNA reads as TGTGCCAGCAGCAGATTAACTGACACAGATACGCAGTATTTT. Translating gives CASSRLTDTDTQYF. The rearrangement links TRBV9 to TRBJ2-3; D gene unclear. This CDR3 is 14 amino acids long. The V end was cut by 4 bases, the J end by 2 bases, with 11 bases between. Germline V gene sequence: CDR1 SGDLS, CDR2 YYNGEE.

The J gene is TRBJ2-1, the V gene TRBV11-3; TRBD2 matches 10 bases. Germline V gene data show CDR1 as SGHNT and CDR2 as YENEEA. The CDR3 contains 16 residues. The trim removed 6 bases at V and 3 bases at J, leaving 8 bases unmatched. In DNA, the CDR3 is TGTGCCAGCAGTCCTGGGATAGCGGGAGGCTACAATGAGCAGTTCTTC. Its translation: CASSPGIAGGYNEQFF.

The CDR3 bases are TGTGCCAGCAGCTTAGCGGAGATGGCTCGACGGCCTTTCTTT. Translation gives CASSLAEMARRPFF. The chain employs TRBV7-9 and TRBJ1-1; D uncertain. CDR1 SEHNR and CDR2 FQNEAQ come from the germline V gene (reference sequence). The CDR3 is 14 amino acids. Between the trimmed V and J ends, which lost 0 bases and 12 bases, there was a span of 17 bases.

This clone showed up just once. Different DNA sequences within this sample yield the same CDR3. As DNA, the CDR3 is TGTGCCAGCAGCTTTGGTAATGAGCAGTTCTTC. This translates into CASSFGNEQFF. This sequence joins TRBV5-6 and TRBJ2-1; D call uncertain. The CDR3 totals 11 residues. Per germline, CDR1 SGHDT and CDR2 YYEEEE. Trimming cost V 2 bases and J 7 bases, with 4 bases left between them.

V and J are TRBV7-9 and TRBJ1-1; D not resolved. CDR1 SEHNR and CDR2 FQNEAQ come from the germline V gene (reference sequence). The CDR3 length is 13 residues. V lost 2 bases to trimming and J lost 9 bases, with 13 bases between them. The CDR3 DNA follows: TGTGCCAGCAGCTTACCCGATCAGTACAAAGCTTTCTTT. Translation gives CASSLPDQYKAFF.

This clone was seen once. The rearrangement uses TRBV7-9 and TRBJ2-7, with 10 bases matching TRBD2. Germline V gene data show CDR1 as SEHNR and CDR2 as FQNEAQ (reference sequence). V lost 5 bases and J lost 5; bases outside the gene matches: 9. The CDR3 has 15 amino acids. Written as DNA, the CDR3 is TGTGCCAGCAGCCCGCCGCGGCTAGCGGGAGACGAGCAGTACTTC. Its translation is CASSPPRLAGDEQYF.

The chain combines TRBV4-3 with TRBJ2-7; unclear D gene. V lost 0 bases and J 0 bases, leaving 3 bases between the germline ends. In germline, CDR1 is LGHNA, CDR2 YSLEER. The CDR3 sequence is 13 residues long. The CDR3 region is CASSQDSSYEQYF. The CDR3 DNA reads as TGCGCCAGCAGCCAAGACAGCTCCTACGAGCAGTACTTC.